In this sample, the clone carrying this T cell receptor beta chain turned up many times. What it binds is unknown. The data stem from a study of T cell repertoires in cytomegalovirus infection. Overall study: It was the public TCR beta signatures that indicated both CMV infection and matching HLA type. General study points: Using cumulative public TCR beta family frequency, the authors identified those who carried CMV together with the relevant HLA. In two of eight donors, the top clonotype was HLA-C-restricted CMV-specific.

Germline V gene sequence: CDR1 SGHTA, CDR2 FQGTGA. Trimming took 3 bases from V and 1 from J, leaving 9 bases between them. This CDR3 spans 14 amino acids. TCRdb reanalysed the reads using MiXCR and keeps one entry per CDR3 protein. The repertoire has almost 550,000 distinct CDR3 sequences, 16% of them found once; the top ten carry 24%. Input material: CD8+ T cells from PBMCs. This TCR derives from a human donor in good health (CMV status not recorded). Some clones in this sample may be carry-over from other donors' samples. The chain carries TRBV7-3 and TRBJ1-1; perhaps TRBD1 as D (5 bases). CDR3 sequence (DNA): TGTGCCAGCAGCTTGGGGCAGAAGAACACTGAAGCTTTCTTT. Protein sequence: CASSLGQKNTEAFF.